The 15 T cell receptor beta chains below come from one sample, sequenced in a study of blood T cells in healthy people across ages. PCR was performed a second time for about 6 to 11 cycles using a sample-barcoded 5' primer and a J-beta primer mix. TCRdb itself ran the 5' RACE reads through MiXCR, one entry per CDR3 protein. The repertoire includes 920,000 or so distinct CDR3 sequences, 35% to 50% of them detected once, and around 18% sits in the top ten. The specimen sequenced was blood. The receptors stem from a woman aged 55-70 years in good health.

The chain uses TRBV7-6 and TRBJ2-5; D is unclear. V lost 2 bases and J lost 3, with 16 bases in between. The CDR3 loop spans 16 amino acids. From germline, CDR1 is SGHVS and CDR2 FNYEAQ. The CDR3 coding sequence is TGTGCCAGCAGCTTATACGCGGCTCATTCCAAAGAGACCCAGTACTTC. This gives the protein CASSLYAAHSKETQYF.

This clonotype occurred once. V usage is TRBV5-1 and J usage is TRBJ2-1; D may be TRBD1 (5 bases). The CDR3 totals 17 residues. Germline V gene lookup returns CDR1 SGHRS and CDR2 YFSETQ. V was trimmed by 4 bases and J by 0 bases, leaving 17 bases between them. The CDR3 region is CASSPFRTKSSYNEQFF. CDR3 in DNA: TGCGCCAGCAGCCCCTTTAGGACAAAGAGCTCCTACAATGAGCAGTTCTTC.

CDR3 DNA: TGTGCCAGCAGCTACTTGGATCGGGAGGATCGTGAGCAGTACTTC. Amino acid sequence: CASSYLDREDREQYF. This sequence joins TRBV7-9 and TRBJ2-7; 7 nucleotides agree with TRBD2. Per germline, CDR1 SEHNR and CDR2 FQNEAQ (reference sequence). V was pared by 4 bases and J by 7 bases, with 13 bases of the junction left unmatched. The CDR3 length is 15 residues.

About this clonotype: A read error may account for a junction end that differs from germline. The chain carries TRBV13 and TRBJ2-4; 9 bases fit TRBD2. In germline, CDR1 is PRHDT, CDR2 FYEKMQ (reference sequence). This CDR3 has 18 residues. The CDR3, as DNA: TGTGCCTGCAGCTTAGAGGAGACTAGCGGTATAGCCAAAAACATTCAGTACTTC. This sequence encodes CACSLEETSGIAKNIQYF. The variable domain in full, with the rest retrieved from reference TRBV13 and TRBJ2-4, is AAGVIQSPRHLIKEKRETATLKCYPIPRHDTVYWYQQGPGQDPQFLISFYEKMQSDKGSIPDRFSAQQFSDYHSELNMSSLELGDSALYFCACSLEETSGIAKNIQYFGAGTRLSVL.

This chain connects TRBV28 to TRBJ1-2; D is perhaps TRBD1 (5 bases). Germline loops: CDR1 MDHEN, CDR2 SYDVKM. V was trimmed by 6 bases and J by 3 bases, leaving 8 bases between them. The CDR3 sequence is 12 residues long. The DNA of the CDR3 is TGTGCCAGCAGCGGGACTCACTATGGCTACACCTTC. This gives the protein CASSGTHYGYTF.

The chain joins TRBV6-1 to TRBJ2-3; TRBD1 agrees at 7 bases. J lost 6 bases, V lost 4 bases, and 10 bases had no gene match. Germline values: CDR1 MNHNS, CDR2 SASEGT. The CDR3 is 15 amino acids. CDR3: CASSVDRVKGDTQYF. Written as DNA, the CDR3 is TGTGCCAGCAGTGTTGACAGGGTGAAAGGGGATACGCAGTATTTT.

The chain recombines TRBV28 with TRBJ2-5, with 8 bases identical to TRBD1. The V gene's germline CDR1 is MDHEN and CDR2 SYDVKM. V shed 6 bases, J shed 2 bases, and the junction held 2 bases outside the gene matches. The CDR3 is 13 amino acids. The DNA of the CDR3 is TGTGCCAGCAGGGACAGGGCGCAAGAGACCCAGTACTTC. Encoded protein: CASRDRAQETQYF.

CDR3 sequence: CASSPVPTSTDTQYF. The DNA for the CDR3 is TGTGCCAGCTCCCCAGTTCCGACAAGCACAGATACGCAGTATTTT. The gene calls are TRBV6-1 and TRBJ2-3; no clear D gene. The V gene lost 8 bases and the J gene lost 0 bases, with 15 bases spanning the gap. The CDR3 is 15 residues long. In germline, CDR1 is MNHNS, CDR2 SASEGT.

This chain uses TRBV28 with TRBJ2-2; 7 nucleotides match TRBD1. This CDR3 has 14 amino acids. The germline CDR1 and CDR2 sequences are MDHEN and SYDVKM. With 6 bases clipped from V and 3 bases from J, the junction kept 4 bases outside the gene matches. The CDR3 loop is CASRYRGHTGELFF. Written as DNA, the CDR3 is TGTGCCAGCAGGTACAGGGGTCACACCGGGGAGCTGTTTTTT.

This clonotype was counted only a few times. V gene TRBV28 combines with J gene TRBJ2-4; D gene unclear. Trimming removed 7 bases at V and 0 bases at J, with 16 bases between. The germline CDR1 and CDR2 sequences are MDHEN and SYDVKM. There are 16 residues in the CDR3. Here the CDR3 reads CASTPTLSLAKNIQYF. The CDR3 DNA follows: TGTGCCAGCACCCCGACGCTCTCTTTAGCCAAAAACATTCAGTACTTC.

V and J are TRBV7-6 and TRBJ2-5; D is possibly TRBD1 (6 bases). Germline V CDR1 and CDR2: SGHVS, FNYEAQ. The CDR3 is 18 residues long. V was shortened by 4 bases and J by 5 bases, with 26 bases between the two germline ends. CDR3 nucleotide sequence: TGTGCCAGCAGCTCCCACCGTCCTGAGTACAGGGATGGGGAGACCCAGTACTTC. Protein product: CASSSHRPEYRDGETQYF.

J is TRBJ1-2 and V is TRBV5-6; 8 bases map to TRBD1. Germline-derived CDR1 and CDR2 are SGHDT and YYEEEE. Unmatched junction bases numbered 9, after V lost 4 bases and J lost 4 bases. The CDR3 runs to 15 residues. CDR3 sequence reads: CASSPPTGVGYGYTF. The CDR3 region has the DNA TGTGCCAGCAGCCCCCCGACAGGGGTGGGCTATGGCTACACCTTC.

In this sample, this clonotype turned up once. The rearrangement uses TRBV27 and TRBJ1-4; tentatively, D is TRBD1 (6 bases). Germline V gives CDR1 MNHEY, CDR2 SMNVEV (reference sequence). The CDR3 totals 14 residues. V was cut by 5 bases and J by 5 bases, with 12 bases left in between. CDR3 sequence: CASSAGGRNEKLFF. As DNA, the CDR3 is TGTGCCAGCAGTGCGGGGGGCAGGAATGAAAAACTGTTTTTT.

V gene TRBV9 combines with J gene TRBJ2-7; D unresolved. This CDR3 has 14 residues. V gave up 0 bases and J gave up 2 bases, with 9 bases separating them. Germline lookup yields CDR1 SGDLS and CDR2 YYNGEE. CDR3 bases: TGTGCCAGCAGCGTAGGTTTGGATCCCTACGAGCAGTACTTC. It specifies CASSVGLDPYEQYF. Combining the CDR3 with reference TRBV9 and TRBJ2-7 gives the whole variable domain DSGVTQTPKHLITATGQRVTLRCSPRSGDLSVYWYQQSLDQGLQFLIQYYNGEERAKGNILERFSAQQFPDLHSELNLSSLELGDSALYFCASSVGLDPYEQYFGPGTRLTVT.

This chain joins TRBV29-1 and TRBJ2-7, with D possibly being TRBD2 (6 bases). Looked up from germline, CDR1 is SQVTM and CDR2 is ANQGSEA. The V and J ends lost 2 bases and 0 bases respectively, with 17 bases between them. CDR3 length: 16 residues. The CDR3: CSVESVAGRGSYEQYF. The CDR3 DNA sequence: TGCAGCGTTGAAAGCGTGGCGGGAAGGGGCTCCTACGAGCAGTACTTC.